Following are 15 T cell receptor beta chains from one sample sequenced in a study of radiotherapy plus CTLA-4 blockade in lung cancer. Only in-frame clones appear in the TCRdb table, and some are missing; sequencing was by immunoSEQ multiplex PCR. The data show under 65,000 clones, 75% to 85% seen once. The sample in question was peripheral blood, obtained from a patient treated with radiotherapy plus ipilimumab. The source of these receptors is a human donor with non-small cell lung cancer who had a complete response to radiotherapy plus ipilimumab.

The chain combines TRBV12-5 with TRBJ1-1, with 9 bases matching TRBD1. Trimming at V came to 6 bases and at J to 5 bases, leaving 7 bases not matched to a gene. Per germline, CDR1 LGHNT and CDR2 FRNRAP. This CDR3 is 14 amino acids long. CDR3 coding DNA: TGTGCTAGTGGAGAACAGGGGGCGCGGACTGAAGCTTTCTTT. Translating gives CASGEQGARTEAFF. The full variable domain, completed using reference TRBV12-5 and TRBJ1-1, is DARVTQTPRHKVTEMGQEVTMRCQPILGHNTVFWYRQTMMQGLELLAYFRNRAPLDDSGMPKDRFSAEMPDATLATLKIQPSEPRDSAVYFCASGEQGARTEAFFGQGTRLTVV.

The chain couples TRBV7-9 to TRBJ2-1; 7 bases agree with TRBD2. V was clipped by 10 bases and J by 3 bases; unmatched bases: 15. This CDR3 has 16 residues. Per germline, CDR1 SEHNR and CDR2 FQNEAQ (reference sequence). The CDR3 sequence is CAISGGDLADYNEQFF. DNA of the CDR3: TGTGCCATCTCTGGGGGGGATCTAGCGGACTACAATGAGCAGTTCTTC.

CDR3 DNA: TGTGCCAGCAGTTTGGGGGCGCGGAGCAATCAGCCCCAGCATTTT. This gives the protein CASSLGARSNQPQHF. This chain uses TRBV27 with TRBJ1-5; D possibly corresponds to TRBD1 (6 bases). The V gene lost 3 bases and the J gene lost 1 base, with 10 bases spanning the gap. Germline V gives CDR1 MNHEY, CDR2 SMNVEV (reference sequence). CDR3 length: 15 amino acids.

This chain joins TRBV11-3 and TRBJ2-1; 10 bases fit TRBD1. The CDR3 consists of 15 residues. With 2 bases clipped from V and 8 bases from J, the junction kept 6 bases outside the gene matches. The germline CDR1 and CDR2 sequences are SGHNT and YENEEA. The CDR3 sequence: CASSLRQGASDEQFF. Written as DNA, the CDR3 is TGTGCCAGCAGCTTAAGACAGGGGGCCAGCGATGAGCAGTTCTTC.

V gene TRBV7-2 combines with J gene TRBJ1-3; 8 positions match TRBD1. Germline CDR1 SGHTA, CDR2 FQGNSA. V lost 1 base and J lost 2; bases outside the gene matches: 1. This CDR3 comprises 15 residues. The CDR3 spells CASSLVQGAGNTIYF. Here the CDR3 DNA reads TGTGCCAGCAGCTTAGTACAGGGGGCTGGAAACACCATATATTTT.

The chain combines TRBV27 with TRBJ1-2, with 7 nucleotides matching TRBD1. The CDR3 contains 14 residues. V trimming: 2 bases; J trimming: 4 bases; junction bases outside the gene matches: 4. Germline CDR1 MNHEY, CDR2 SMNVEV (reference sequence). In DNA form, the CDR3 reads TGTGCCAGCAGTTTAAAAGGGGGCGGCTATGGCTACACCTTC. Translating gives CASSLKGGGYGYTF.

Only one count was recorded for this clone. This chain joins TRBV30 and TRBJ2-5, with TRBD2 as a possible D gene (5 bases). Trimming removed 0 bases from V and 0 bases from J, with 11 bases in between. The CDR3 consists of 15 residues. Germline CDR1 and CDR2: GTSNPN and SVGIG (reference sequence). The CDR3 DNA sequence: TGTGCCTGGAGTGTACTAGGTGACTACCAAGAGACCCAGTACTTC. Translation: CAWSVLGDYQETQYF.

The chain employs TRBV5-1 and TRBJ2-5, with a possible D match to TRBD1 (6 bases). CDR1 is SGHRS, CDR2 YFSETQ, per germline. The CDR3 is 16 amino acids. V lost 2 bases and J 3 bases, leaving 17 bases between the germline ends. CDR3 sequence reads: CASSLLGAVPEETQYF. The CDR3 DNA is TGCGCCAGCAGCTTACTGGGGGCAGTCCCAGAAGAGACCCAGTACTTC.

The chain recombines TRBV27 with TRBJ1-4; D unclear. The CDR3 covers 13 residues. V was trimmed by 5 bases and J by 5 bases, leaving 9 bases between them. CDR1 is MNHEY and CDR2 is SMNVEV in the germline V gene (reference sequence). For the CDR3, the DNA is TGTGCCAGCAGTAAACAGATCAATGAAAAACTGTTTTTT. This translates into CASSKQINEKLFF.

J is TRBJ1-1 and V is TRBV7-9, with D maybe TRBD1 (5 bases). V lost 6 bases, J lost 0 bases, and 14 bases lay in between. The CDR3 length is 15 residues. The germline gives CDR1 SEHNR, CDR2 FQNEAQ (reference sequence). The chain's CDR3 is CASRRQTPLNTEAFF. The CDR3 DNA is TGTGCCAGCAGAAGACAGACGCCCTTGAACACTGAAGCTTTCTTT.

The CDR3 sequence: CASSQHDIPGGQPQHF. The CDR3 coding sequence is TGTGCCAGCAGCCAACACGACATTCCCGGCGGGCAGCCCCAGCATTTT. The V gene is TRBV9, the J gene TRBJ1-5; D uncertain. Germline CDR1 SGDLS, CDR2 YYNGEE. V was trimmed by 4 bases and J by 7 bases, leaving 21 bases between them. The CDR3 length is 16 residues.

This chain links TRBV6-5 with TRBJ1-4; 9 bases fit TRBD1. The CDR3 spans 14 residues. V lost 3 bases, J lost 5 bases, and 1 base stayed unmatched. The V gene's germline CDR1 is MNHEY and CDR2 SVGAGI. The CDR3 loop is CASSYGTGNEKLFF. DNA of the CDR3: TGTGCCAGCAGTTATGGGACAGGGAATGAAAAACTGTTTTTT.

The chain uses TRBV10-2 and TRBJ1-1, with 8 bases matching TRBD1. Trimming cost V 9 bases and J 3 bases; bases outside gene matches: 3. The CDR3 is made up of 12 amino acids. CDR1 and CDR2 (germline): WSHSY, SAAADI. CDR3 DNA sequence: TGCGCCAGTGGACAGGGCGACACTGAAGCTTTCTTT. It translates to CASGQGDTEAFF.

V is TRBV7-2 and J is TRBJ1-6; 8 bases align to TRBD1. With 5 bases clipped from V and 7 bases from J, the junction kept 7 bases outside the gene matches. Germline loops: CDR1 SGHTA, CDR2 FQGNSA. CDR3 length: 15 amino acids. The CDR3 region has the DNA TGTGCCAGCAGCAAAAGACAGGGGAGAAATTCACCCCTCCACTTT. Amino acid sequence: CASSKRQGRNSPLHF. Combining the CDR3 with reference TRBV7-2 and TRBJ1-6 gives the whole variable domain GAGVSQSPSNKVTEKGKDVELRCDPISGHTALYWYRQSLGQGLEFLIYFQGNSAPDKSGLPSDRFSAERTGGSVSTLTIQRTQQEDSAVYLCASSKRQGRNSPLHFGNGTRLTVT.

CDR3 loop: CASSPRGGLLLLNTEAFF. In nucleotides, the CDR3 is TGTGCCAGCAGCCCCCGCGGGGGGCTCCTACTCTTGAACACTGAAGCTTTCTTT. The rearrangement links TRBV7-8 to TRBJ1-1; weak D call: TRBD1 (6 bases). V gave up 5 bases and J gave up 0 bases, with 22 bases separating them. The CDR3 consists of 18 residues. Germline loops: CDR1 SGHVS, CDR2 FQNEAQ. Complete variable domain (other parts from reference TRBV7-8 and TRBJ1-1): GAGVSQSPRYKVAKRGQDVALRCDPISGHVSLFWYQQALGQGPEFLTYFQNEAQLDKSGLPSDRFFAERPEGSVSTLKIQRTQQEDSAVYLCASSPRGGLLLLNTEAFFGQGTRLTVV.